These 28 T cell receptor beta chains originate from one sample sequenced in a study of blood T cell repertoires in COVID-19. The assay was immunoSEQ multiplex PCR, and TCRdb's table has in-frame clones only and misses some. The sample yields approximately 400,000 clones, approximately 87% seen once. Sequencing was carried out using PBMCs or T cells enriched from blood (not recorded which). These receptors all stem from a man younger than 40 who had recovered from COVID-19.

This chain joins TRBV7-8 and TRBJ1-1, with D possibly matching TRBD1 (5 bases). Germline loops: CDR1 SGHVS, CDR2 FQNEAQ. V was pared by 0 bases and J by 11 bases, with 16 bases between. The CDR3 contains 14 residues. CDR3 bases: TGTGCCAGCAGCTTAGCGGGGGGATGGTCGATGGCTTTCTTT. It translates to CASSLAGGWSMAFF.

CDR3 sequence: CASSPRGGAWETQYF. The CDR3 nucleotides read TGTGCCAGCAGTCCTAGGGGGGGGGCTTGGGAGACCCAGTACTTC. The V gene is TRBV25-1, the J gene TRBJ2-5; D is perhaps TRBD2 (7 bases). Trimming took 5 bases from V and 5 from J, leaving 18 bases between them. Germline V CDR1 and CDR2: MGHDK, SYGVNS. The CDR3 is 15 residues long.

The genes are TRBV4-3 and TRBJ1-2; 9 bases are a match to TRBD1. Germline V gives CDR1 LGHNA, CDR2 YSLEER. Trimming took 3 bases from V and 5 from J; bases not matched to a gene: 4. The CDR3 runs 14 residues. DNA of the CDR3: TGCGCCAGCAGCCAGACAGGGGGAAAGTATGGCTACACCTTC. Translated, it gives CASSQTGGKYGYTF.

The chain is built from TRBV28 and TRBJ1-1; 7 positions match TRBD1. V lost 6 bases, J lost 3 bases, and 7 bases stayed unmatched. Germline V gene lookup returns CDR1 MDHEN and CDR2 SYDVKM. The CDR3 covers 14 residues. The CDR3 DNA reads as TGTGCCAGCAGGCCGGGACAGACTCACACTGAAGCTTTCTTT. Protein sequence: CASRPGQTHTEAFF.

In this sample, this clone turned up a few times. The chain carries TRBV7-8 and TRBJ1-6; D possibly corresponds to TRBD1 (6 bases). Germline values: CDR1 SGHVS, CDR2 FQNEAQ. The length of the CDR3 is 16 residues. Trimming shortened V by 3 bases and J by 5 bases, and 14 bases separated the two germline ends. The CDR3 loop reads CASSFTGRMNNSPLHF. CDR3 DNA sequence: TGTGCCAGCAGCTTTACAGGGCGAATGAATAATTCACCCCTCCACTTT.

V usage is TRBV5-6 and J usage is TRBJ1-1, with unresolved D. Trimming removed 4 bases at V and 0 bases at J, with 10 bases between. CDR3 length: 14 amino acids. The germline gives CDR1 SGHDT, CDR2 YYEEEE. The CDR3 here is CASSLSPMNTEAFF. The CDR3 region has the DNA TGTGCCAGCAGCCTATCTCCTATGAACACTGAAGCTTTCTTT.

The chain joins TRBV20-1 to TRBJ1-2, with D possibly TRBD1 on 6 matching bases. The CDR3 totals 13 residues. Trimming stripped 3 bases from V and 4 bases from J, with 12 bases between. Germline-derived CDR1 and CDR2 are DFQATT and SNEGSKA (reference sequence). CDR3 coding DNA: TGCAGTGCTAGTGGGGAGGGGGGCTATGGCTACACCTTC. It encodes CSASGEGGYGYTF.

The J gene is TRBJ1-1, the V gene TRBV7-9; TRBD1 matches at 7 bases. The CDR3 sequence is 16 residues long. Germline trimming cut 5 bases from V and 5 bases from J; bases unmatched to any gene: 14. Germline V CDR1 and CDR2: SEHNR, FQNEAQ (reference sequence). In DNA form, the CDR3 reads TGTGCCAGCAGCCCACGGGACAGCGTAGTTAGGACTGAAGCTTTCTTT. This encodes CASSPRDSVVRTEAFF.

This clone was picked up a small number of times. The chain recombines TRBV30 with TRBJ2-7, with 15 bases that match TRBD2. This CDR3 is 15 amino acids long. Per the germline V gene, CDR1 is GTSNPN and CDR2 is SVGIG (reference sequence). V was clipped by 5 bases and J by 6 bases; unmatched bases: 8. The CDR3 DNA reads TGTGCCTGGTCCCGTCCGGGACTAGCGGGGGGCGAGCAGTACTTC. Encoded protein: CAWSRPGLAGGEQYF.

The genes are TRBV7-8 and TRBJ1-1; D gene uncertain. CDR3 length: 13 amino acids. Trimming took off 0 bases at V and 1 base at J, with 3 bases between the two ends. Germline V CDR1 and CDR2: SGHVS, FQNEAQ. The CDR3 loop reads CASSLAQNTEAFF. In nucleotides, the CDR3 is TGTGCCAGCAGCTTAGCCCAGAACACTGAAGCTTTCTTT.

For the CDR3, the DNA is TGTGCCAGCAGCTCGGGACAGGGCAGGAACGAGCAGTACTTC. This encodes CASSSGQGRNEQYF. The chain uses TRBV7-2 and TRBJ2-7; 9 nucleotides line up with TRBD1. The CDR3 consists of 14 residues. The V gene's germline CDR1 is SGHTA and CDR2 FQGNSA. With V trimmed by 4 bases and J by 5 bases, 6 bases remained unmatched. The full variable domain, in which reference TRBV7-2 and TRBJ2-7 provide the parts outside the CDR3, is GAGVSQSPSNKVTEKGKDVELRCDPISGHTALYWYRQSLGQGLEFLIYFQGNSAPDKSGLPSDRFSAERTGGSVSTLTIQRTQQEDSAVYLCASSSGQGRNEQYFGPGTRLTVT.

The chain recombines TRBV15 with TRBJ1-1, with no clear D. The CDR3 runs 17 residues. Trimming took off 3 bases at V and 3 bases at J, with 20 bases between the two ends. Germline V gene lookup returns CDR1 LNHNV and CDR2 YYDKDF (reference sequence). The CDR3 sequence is CATSRIRLGIFDTEAFF. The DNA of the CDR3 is TGTGCCACCAGCAGGATAAGACTAGGGATTTTCGACACTGAAGCTTTCTTT.

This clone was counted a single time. CDR3 region: CASSRWDRGETQYF. The CDR3 DNA is TGTGCCAGTAGTAGGTGGGACAGGGGAGAGACCCAGTACTTC. The chain carries TRBV19 and TRBJ2-5, with 10 bases lining up with TRBD1. CDR1 LNHDA and CDR2 SQIVND come from the germline V gene (reference sequence). The CDR3 consists of 14 residues. Trimming cost V 4 bases and J 4 bases; bases outside gene matches: 3.

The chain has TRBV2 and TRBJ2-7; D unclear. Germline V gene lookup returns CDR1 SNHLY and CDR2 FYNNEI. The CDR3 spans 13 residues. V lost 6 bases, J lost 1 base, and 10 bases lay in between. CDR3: CASRVAGSYEQYF. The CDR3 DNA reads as TGTGCCAGCAGAGTAGCCGGGTCCTACGAGCAGTACTTC.

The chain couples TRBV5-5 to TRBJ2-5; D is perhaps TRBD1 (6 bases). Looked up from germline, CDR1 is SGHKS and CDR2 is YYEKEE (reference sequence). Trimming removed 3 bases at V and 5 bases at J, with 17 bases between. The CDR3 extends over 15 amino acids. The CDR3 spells CASSSGTFNAETQYF. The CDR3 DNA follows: TGTGCCAGCAGCTCAGGGACATTTAACGCGGAGACCCAGTACTTC. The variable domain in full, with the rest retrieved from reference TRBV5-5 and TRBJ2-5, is DAGVTQSPTHLIKTRGQQVTLRCSPISGHKSVSWYQQVLGQGPQFIFQYYEKEERGRGNFPDRFSARQFPNYSSELNVNALLLGDSALYLCASSSGTFNAETQYFGPGTRLLVL.

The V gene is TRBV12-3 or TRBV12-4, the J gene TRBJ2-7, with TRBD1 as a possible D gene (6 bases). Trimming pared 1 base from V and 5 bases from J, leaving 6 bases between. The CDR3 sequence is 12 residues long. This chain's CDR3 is CASSLGGHEQYF. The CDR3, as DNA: TGTGCCAGCAGTTTAGGGGGGCACGAGCAGTACTTC.

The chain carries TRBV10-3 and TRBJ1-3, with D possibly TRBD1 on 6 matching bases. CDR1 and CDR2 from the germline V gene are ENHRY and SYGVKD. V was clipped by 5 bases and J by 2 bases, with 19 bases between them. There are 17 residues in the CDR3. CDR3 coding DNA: TGTGCCATCAGTCCCGTGGGTTTTAGACAGGCTGGAAACACCATATATTTT. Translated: CAISPVGFRQAGNTIYF.

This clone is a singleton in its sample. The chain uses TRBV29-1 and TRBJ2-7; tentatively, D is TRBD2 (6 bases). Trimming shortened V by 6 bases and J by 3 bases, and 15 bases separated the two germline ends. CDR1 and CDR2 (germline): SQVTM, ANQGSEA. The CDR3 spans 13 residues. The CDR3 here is CSVPRRVLYEQYF. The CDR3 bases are TGCAGCGTCCCCAGGAGGGTCCTCTACGAGCAGTACTTC.

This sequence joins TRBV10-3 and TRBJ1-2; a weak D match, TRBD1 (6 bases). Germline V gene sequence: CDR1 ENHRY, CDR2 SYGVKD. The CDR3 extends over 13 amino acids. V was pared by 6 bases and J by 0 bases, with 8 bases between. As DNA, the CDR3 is TGTGCCATCAGGGGACAAGCTAACTATGGCTACACCTTC. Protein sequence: CAIRGQANYGYTF.

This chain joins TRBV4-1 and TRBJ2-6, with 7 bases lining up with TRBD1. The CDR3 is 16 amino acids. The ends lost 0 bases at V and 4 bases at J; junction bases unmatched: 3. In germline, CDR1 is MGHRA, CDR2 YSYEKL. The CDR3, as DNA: TGCGCCAGCAGCCAAGATGAGGGGGCCGGGGCCAACGTCCTGACTTTC. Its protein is CASSQDEGAGANVLTF.

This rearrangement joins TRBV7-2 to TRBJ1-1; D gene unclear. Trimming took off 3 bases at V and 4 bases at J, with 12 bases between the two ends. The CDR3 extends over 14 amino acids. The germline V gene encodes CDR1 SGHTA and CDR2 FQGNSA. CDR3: CASSFSGIRTEAFF. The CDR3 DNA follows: TGTGCCAGCAGCTTCAGCGGGATTCGCACTGAAGCTTTCTTT.

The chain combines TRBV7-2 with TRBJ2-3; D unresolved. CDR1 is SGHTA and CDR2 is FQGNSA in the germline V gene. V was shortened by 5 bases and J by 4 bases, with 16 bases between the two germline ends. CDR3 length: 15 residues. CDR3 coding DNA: TGTGCCAGCAGCCCTCAGGCCCGCTCGGCAGATACGCAGTATTTT. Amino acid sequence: CASSPQARSADTQYF. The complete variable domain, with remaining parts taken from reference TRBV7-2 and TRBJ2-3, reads GAGVSQSPSNKVTEKGKDVELRCDPISGHTALYWYRQSLGQGLEFLIYFQGNSAPDKSGLPSDRFSAERTGGSVSTLTIQRTQQEDSAVYLCASSPQARSADTQYFGPGTRLTVL.

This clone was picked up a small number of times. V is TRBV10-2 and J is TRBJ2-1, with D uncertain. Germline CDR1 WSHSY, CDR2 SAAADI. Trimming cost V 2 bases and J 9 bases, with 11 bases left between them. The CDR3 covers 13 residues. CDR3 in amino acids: CASSENGKREQFF. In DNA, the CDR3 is TGCGCCAGCAGTGAGAATGGCAAGCGTGAGCAGTTCTTC.

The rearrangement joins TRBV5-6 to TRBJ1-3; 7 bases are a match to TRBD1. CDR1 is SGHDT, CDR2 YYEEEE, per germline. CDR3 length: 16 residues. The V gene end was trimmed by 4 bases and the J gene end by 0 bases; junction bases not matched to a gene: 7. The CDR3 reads CASSPRGVSSGNTIYF. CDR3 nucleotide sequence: TGTGCCAGCAGCCCCAGGGGGGTTAGCTCTGGAAACACCATATATTTT.

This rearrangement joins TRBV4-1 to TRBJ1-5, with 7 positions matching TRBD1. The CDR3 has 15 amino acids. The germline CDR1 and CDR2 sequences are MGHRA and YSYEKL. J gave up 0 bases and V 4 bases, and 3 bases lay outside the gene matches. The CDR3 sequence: CASSPGTDSNQPQHF. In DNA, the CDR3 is TGCGCCAGCAGCCCTGGGACAGATAGCAATCAGCCCCAGCATTTT.

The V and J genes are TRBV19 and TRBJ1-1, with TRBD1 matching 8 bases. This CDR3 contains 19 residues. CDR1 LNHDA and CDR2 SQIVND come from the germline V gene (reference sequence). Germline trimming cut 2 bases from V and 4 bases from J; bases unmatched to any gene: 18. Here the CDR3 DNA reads TGTGCCAGTAGTATAAGGGGGGGACAGGTTGTAATAAGGGGCACTGAAGCTTTCTTT. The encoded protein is CASSIRGGQVVIRGTEAFF.

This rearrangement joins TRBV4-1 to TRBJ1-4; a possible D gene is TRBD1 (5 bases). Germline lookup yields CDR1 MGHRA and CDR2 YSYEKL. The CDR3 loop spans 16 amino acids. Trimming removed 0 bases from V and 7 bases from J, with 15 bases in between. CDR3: CASSQEGRGEGEKLFF. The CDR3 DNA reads TGCGCCAGCAGCCAAGAAGGGAGGGGAGAGGGTGAAAAACTGTTTTTT.

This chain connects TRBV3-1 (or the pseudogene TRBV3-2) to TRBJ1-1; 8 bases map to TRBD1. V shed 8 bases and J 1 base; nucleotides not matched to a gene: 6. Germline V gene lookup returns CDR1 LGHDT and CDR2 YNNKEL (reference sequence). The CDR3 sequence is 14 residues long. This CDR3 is CASENRGGNTEAFF. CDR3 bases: TGTGCCAGCGAAAACAGGGGGGGGAACACTGAAGCTTTCTTT.